A single sample gave rise to the 10 T cell receptor beta chains below, sequenced in a study of blood T cell repertoires in COVID-19. Sequenced by immunoSEQ multiplex PCR; TCRdb stores in-frame clones only, minus some. The sample shows under 200,000 clones, 83% of them seen only once. Sequences were obtained from peripheral blood. The receptor set was obtained from a human donor in a cohort sampled during active COVID-19.

As regards this clone: With a much larger clone just one base away, this may be a read error. The genes are TRBV5-8 and TRBJ1-1; a weak D match, TRBD1 (6 bases). This CDR3 is built from 13 residues. The germline CDR1 and CDR2 sequences are SGHTS and YDEGEE. Trimming pared 5 bases from V and 1 base from J, leaving 9 bases between. The CDR3 loop reads CASSAQGNTEAFF. Written as DNA, the CDR3 is TGTGCCAGCAGTGCACAGGGGAACACTGAAGCTTTCTTT.

This clone was seen a single time. This sequence joins TRBV24-1 and TRBJ2-3; 8 nucleotides align to TRBD1. Trimming took 3 bases from V and 3 from J; bases not matched to a gene: 7. Germline CDR1 is KGHDR and CDR2 is SFDVKD. CDR3 length equals 16 residues. The CDR3 nucleotides are TGTGCCACCAGTGATCTAGGGGACAGGAAAACAGATACGCAGTATTTT. Its protein product is CATSDLGDRKTDTQYF.

The rearrangement links TRBV27 to TRBJ2-7, with D possibly being TRBD1 (6 bases). The germline gives CDR1 MNHEY, CDR2 SMNVEV (reference sequence). V lost 6 bases and J 3 bases, leaving 12 bases between the germline ends. The CDR3 is made up of 13 amino acids. CDR3 in DNA: TGTGCCAGCAGGCCGGGACAAAGCTACGAGCAGTACTTC. Its translation: CASRPGQSYEQYF.

V gene TRBV18 combines with J gene TRBJ1-1; D unresolved. Looked up from germline, CDR1 is KGHSH and CDR2 is LQKENI. The CDR3 totals 14 residues. Trimming removed 6 bases from V and 1 base from J, with 12 bases in between. In nucleotides, the CDR3 is TGTGCCAGCTCTTTTGAGCGAGGGAACACTGAAGCTTTCTTT. Amino acid sequence: CASSFERGNTEAFF.

The rearrangement uses TRBV20-1 and TRBJ2-3; no definite D call. This CDR3 has 11 residues. Germline V CDR1 and CDR2: DFQATT, SNEGSKA (reference sequence). V dropped 3 bases and J dropped 3 bases, with 4 bases sitting between them. CDR3 nucleotides: TGCAGTGCTAGTGTAACAGATACGCAGTATTTT. This encodes CSASVTDTQYF.

This sequence joins TRBV10-3 and TRBJ2-1, with TRBD2 matching 8 bases. The CDR3 consists of 18 residues. CDR1 and CDR2 (germline): ENHRY, SYGVKD. V shed 4 bases and J 0 bases; nucleotides not matched to a gene: 11. The CDR3 loop reads CAISGGVLAGPSYNEQFF. For the CDR3, the DNA is TGTGCCATCAGTGGTGGCGTGCTAGCGGGCCCCTCCTACAATGAGCAGTTCTTC.

The chain uses TRBV5-1 and TRBJ1-2; maybe TRBD1 (6 bases). CDR1 SGHRS and CDR2 YFSETQ come from the germline V gene. Trimming cost V 6 bases and J 2 bases, with 17 bases left between them. The CDR3 has 15 amino acids. The CDR3 here is CASTDPTGQNYGYTF. The DNA of the CDR3 is TGCGCCAGCACCGACCCCACAGGACAGAACTATGGCTACACCTTC.

In this sample, this clone turned up once. The chain has TRBV9 and TRBJ2-3; D call uncertain. The germline V gene encodes CDR1 SGDLS and CDR2 YYNGEE. The CDR3 sequence is 12 residues long. V gave up 3 bases and J gave up 7 bases, with 9 bases separating them. Here the CDR3 reads CASSGDLNTQYF. CDR3 DNA: TGTGCCAGCAGCGGCGACTTGAATACGCAGTATTTT.

V usage is TRBV11-2 and J usage is TRBJ1-1; 11 bases fit TRBD1. Looked up from germline, CDR1 is SGHAT and CDR2 is FQNNGV. J lost 4 bases, V lost 1 base, and 2 bases had no gene match. The CDR3 length is 15 residues. The CDR3 region is CASSLGDRGVTEAFF. DNA of the CDR3: TGTGCCAGCAGCTTAGGGGACAGGGGGGTCACTGAAGCTTTCTTT.

This clone showed up just once. The chain uses TRBV15 and TRBJ2-7, with D hard to call. The germline gives CDR1 LNHNV, CDR2 YYDKDF (reference sequence). The CDR3 length is 16 residues. Trimming took off 2 bases at V and 2 bases at J, with 16 bases between the two ends. DNA for the CDR3: TGTGCCACCAGCAGACCCCCGACATTCAAAGCCTACGAGCAGTACTTC. The encoded protein is CATSRPPTFKAYEQYF.